The 25 T cell receptor beta chains below all came from one sample that was sequenced in a study of blood T cell dynamics during melanoma immunotherapy (dated by TCRdb to 2020 to 2021). The time point label for this specimen denotes: week 3, after first cycle of checkpoint inhibitor. Library construction relied on the immunoSEQ multiplex PCR assay. TCRdb retrieved this table from immuneACCESS and kept in-frame rearrangements only. Not all clones are present; in checked studies, unresolved V genes account for under half, and no reason is known for the remainder. This sample lists 8,500 to 13,000 clones; over 80% were detected once. 6% to 8% of the sample is held by the ten biggest clonotypes. The specimen comprised blood, sampled from a patient treated with checkpoint blockade. These receptors were collected from a human donor with melanoma.

The V call is TRBV5-5, the J call TRBJ1-2; unclear D gene. V lost 2 bases and J 4 bases, leaving 15 bases between the germline ends. Germline V CDR1 and CDR2: SGHKS, YYEKEE (reference sequence). This CDR3 is 15 amino acids long. CDR3: CASSLDGTDRYGYTF. CDR3 sequence (DNA): TGTGCCAGCAGCTTAGACGGTACGGACCGCTATGGCTACACCTTC. The variable domain in full, completed from reference TRBV5-5 and TRBJ1-2, reads DAGVTQSPTHLIKTRGQQVTLRCSPISGHKSVSWYQQVLGQGPQFIFQYYEKEERGRGNFPDRFSARQFPNYSSELNVNALLLGDSALYLCASSLDGTDRYGYTFGSGTRLTVV.

V gene TRBV7-2 combines with J gene TRBJ2-5; D is uncertain. Germline V gene sequence: CDR1 SGHTA, CDR2 FQGNSA. This CDR3 has 12 amino acids. The ends were cut back, 5 bases at V and 0 bases at J, with 4 bases in the middle. In DNA, the CDR3 is TGTGCCAGCAGCAATTACCAAGAGACCCAGTACTTC. Its translation: CASSNYQETQYF.

CDR3 nucleotide sequence: TGTGCCATCAGTCGGACAGGCGATTCGACAGATACGCAGTATTTT. Protein: CAISRTGDSTDTQYF. This chain joins TRBV10-3 and TRBJ2-3; TRBD1 matches at 7 bases. This CDR3 contains 15 residues. The germline gives CDR1 ENHRY, CDR2 SYGVKD. Unmatched junction bases numbered 8, after V lost 5 bases and J lost 3 bases.

The chain carries TRBV7-8 and TRBJ2-2, with 8 bases lining up with TRBD1. The germline CDR1 and CDR2 sequences are SGHVS and FQNEAQ. CDR3 size: 16 residues. J was trimmed by 2 bases and V by 5 bases; bases with no gene match: 7. CDR3 residues: CASSLVGTGNTGELFF. CDR3 sequence (DNA): TGTGCCAGCAGCCTCGTTGGGACAGGAAACACCGGGGAGCTGTTTTTT.

This clone showed up just a few times. J is TRBJ1-3 and V is TRBV19; a weak D match, TRBD1 (5 bases). Germline V lookup: CDR1 LNHDA, CDR2 SQIVND (reference sequence). This CDR3 spans 12 amino acids. V was clipped by 8 bases and J by 7 bases, with 12 bases between them. In DNA, the CDR3 is TGTGCCAGTGTGTCACAGGCGAACACCATATATTTT. Amino acids: CASVSQANTIYF.

The chain employs TRBV6-6 and TRBJ2-1; a weak D match, TRBD1 (8 bases). Germline CDR1 MNHNY, CDR2 SVGAGI (reference sequence). Deletions cut 6 bases from V and 6 bases from J, with 18 bases between. The CDR3 is made up of 15 amino acids. The CDR3 DNA reads TGTGCCAGCAGGGGAGGACAGGGAGGGTCCAATGAGCAGTTCTTC. Its translation: CASRGGQGGSNEQFF.

This clone showed up just once. For the CDR3, the DNA is TGTGCCAGTAGTCCTGGGGTGAGCGAAGCTTTCTTT. It translates to CASSPGVSEAFF. The rearrangement uses TRBV19 and TRBJ1-1; D remains ambiguous. Trimming cost V 5 bases and J 8 bases, with 12 bases left between them. The length of the CDR3 is 12 residues. Germline V gene data show CDR1 as LNHDA and CDR2 as SQIVND (reference sequence).

The chain links TRBV10-3 to TRBJ1-1; no reliable D call. The V gene lost 5 bases and the J gene lost 5 bases, with 12 bases spanning the gap. CDR1 is ENHRY, CDR2 SYGVKD, per germline. The length of the CDR3 is 13 residues. CDR3 sequence: CAISRGGETEAFF. The CDR3 coding sequence is TGTGCCATCAGTCGCGGCGGCGAGACTGAAGCTTTCTTT.

V and J are TRBV4-3 and TRBJ2-7; a possible D gene is TRBD2 (5 bases). The CDR3 sequence is 15 residues long. V shed 0 bases and J shed 2 bases, with 11 bases lying between them. Germline lookup yields CDR1 LGHNA and CDR2 YSLEER. The CDR3 DNA is TGCGCCAGCAGCCAAGACAGGAGGTCCCCCTACGAGCAGTACTTC. Amino acid sequence: CASSQDRRSPYEQYF.

The chain has TRBV18 and TRBJ2-5; 9 positions agree with TRBD1. V lost 3 bases and J lost 4; bases outside the gene matches: 9. The germline V gene encodes CDR1 KGHSH and CDR2 LQKENI. The CDR3 totals 16 residues. CDR3 nucleotides: TGTGCCAGCTCACCTAACCCTGGGACAGGGAGAGAGACCCAGTACTTC. Encoded protein: CASSPNPGTGRETQYF.

The rearrangement uses TRBV28 and TRBJ2-3, with D possibly matching TRBD2 (6 bases). Germline V gives CDR1 MDHEN, CDR2 SYDVKM. This CDR3 region has 17 residues. With 5 bases removed from V and 1 base from J, the gap between germline ends came to 19 bases. For the CDR3, the DNA is TGTGCCAGCAGTCAAGCGGCTGCGGGGATGGGCACAGATACGCAGTATTTT. Translated: CASSQAAAGMGTDTQYF.

The rearrangement links TRBV29-1 to TRBJ2-2; D possibly matches TRBD1 or TRBD2 (6 bases each). The CDR3 sequence is 14 residues long. V was clipped by 6 bases and J by 2 bases, with 13 bases between them. Germline CDR1 SQVTM, CDR2 ANQGSEA. The CDR3 here is CSVGGQVNTGELFF. The DNA of the CDR3 is TGCAGCGTGGGGGGACAAGTAAACACCGGGGAGCTGTTTTTT.

This clone appeared once. The CDR3 sequence: CASHPPGTGAGELFF. CDR3 nucleotide sequence: TGTGCCAGTCATCCTCCGGGGACAGGGGCCGGGGAGCTGTTTTTT. The rearrangement links TRBV19 to TRBJ2-2; 10 positions agree with TRBD1. This CDR3 region has 15 residues. J was trimmed by 6 bases and V by 8 bases; bases with no gene match: 9. Germline lookup yields CDR1 LNHDA and CDR2 SQIVND (reference sequence).

CDR3 protein: CSASQDYGYTF. The CDR3 DNA reads as TGCAGTGCTTCCCAGGATTATGGCTACACCTTC. The chain combines TRBV20-1 with TRBJ1-2; D not certain. V lost 5 bases to trimming and J lost 5 bases, with 9 bases between them. Germline V CDR1 and CDR2: DFQATT, SNEGSKA (reference sequence). The CDR3 covers 11 residues.

This sequence joins TRBV20-1 and TRBJ1-2, with a tentative D call TRBD1 (6 bases). Deletions cut 4 bases from V and 9 bases from J, with 12 bases between. The CDR3 totals 11 residues. Germline loops: CDR1 DFQATT, CDR2 SNEGSKA (reference sequence). The CDR3 nucleotides read TGCAGTGCTACAGGGGCATGGAGCTACACCTTC. It specifies CSATGAWSYTF.

The chain couples TRBV5-1 to TRBJ2-1, with D unclear. V lost 6 bases and J 3 bases, leaving 13 bases between the germline ends. Germline lookup yields CDR1 SGHRS and CDR2 YFSETQ. The CDR3 has 14 residues. This CDR3 reads CASTSETRYNEQFF. In DNA, the CDR3 is TGCGCCAGCACCTCCGAGACACGCTACAATGAGCAGTTCTTC. The entire variable domain, with the rest obtained from reference TRBV5-1 and TRBJ2-1, is as follows: KAGVTQTPRYLIKTRGQQVTLSCSPISGHRSVSWYQQTPGQGLQFLFEYFSETQRNKGNFPGRFSGRQFSNSRSEMNVSTLELGDSALYLCASTSETRYNEQFFGPGTRLTVL.

The CDR3, as DNA: TGTGCCAGCAGCGTAGCAGCTAGCGGGAGTGATGAGCAGTTCTTC. It specifies CASSVAASGSDEQFF. This chain links TRBV9 with TRBJ2-1; 10 positions match TRBD2. The germline gives CDR1 SGDLS, CDR2 YYNGEE. The CDR3 has 15 amino acids. V dropped 0 bases and J dropped 8; count of bases not matched to a gene: 5.

The chain employs TRBV14 and TRBJ1-3; TRBD1 might be the D (5 bases). Between the trimmed V and J ends, which lost 0 bases and 14 bases, there was a span of 17 bases. Germline lookup yields CDR1 SGHDN and CDR2 FVKESK. The CDR3 is 14 residues long. CDR3 protein: CASSQELAGRTLYF. The CDR3 region has the DNA TGTGCCAGCAGCCAAGAATTAGCGGGACGGACCCTATATTTT.

This chain links TRBV4-3 with TRBJ1-6; D gene ambiguous. Trimming left V 1 base short and J 3 bases short, with 7 bases between. The V gene's germline CDR1 is LGHNA and CDR2 YSLEER. This CDR3 region has 15 residues. This CDR3 reads CASSQVRSYNSPLHF. The CDR3 DNA reads as TGCGCCAGCAGCCAAGTCAGGAGCTATAATTCACCCCTCCACTTT.

V is TRBV5-6 and J is TRBJ1-2; weak D call: TRBD1 (6 bases). V lost 5 bases and J 4 bases, leaving 15 bases between the germline ends. The CDR3 covers 14 residues. The germline V gene encodes CDR1 SGHDT and CDR2 YYEEEE. CDR3 coding DNA: TGTGCCAGCAGTCGATTACAGGGAGCCTATGGCTACACCTTC. As protein: CASSRLQGAYGYTF.

The chain uses TRBV9 and TRBJ2-5; 9 nucleotides match TRBD2. The CDR3 is 17 amino acids. Germline V gene lookup returns CDR1 SGDLS and CDR2 YYNGEE. The V segment lost 0 bases and the J segment 5 bases; nucleotides outside the gene matches: 11. For the CDR3, the DNA is TGTGCCAGCAGCGTAGGGGGAGCGGGGGGCTTCCAGGAGACCCAGTACTTC. It yields the protein CASSVGGAGGFQETQYF. The whole variable domain, filled in from reference TRBV9 and TRBJ2-5, reads DSGVTQTPKHLITATGQRVTLRCSPRSGDLSVYWYQQSLDQGLQFLIQYYNGEERAKGNILERFSAQQFPDLHSELNLSSLELGDSALYFCASSVGGAGGFQETQYFGPGTRLLVL.

The V gene is TRBV7-2, the J gene TRBJ2-5; 7 bases agree with TRBD2. Per the germline V gene, CDR1 is SGHTA and CDR2 is FQGNSA. Trimming removed 5 bases from V and 9 bases from J; junction bases left unmatched: 9. This CDR3 region has 13 residues. CDR3 amino acids: CASSPGLDGPQYF. The CDR3 DNA sequence: TGTGCCAGCAGCCCCGGACTAGATGGACCCCAGTACTTC.

The J gene is TRBJ2-7, the V gene TRBV27, with 7 bases that match TRBD1. The germline V gene encodes CDR1 MNHEY and CDR2 SMNVEV (reference sequence). The CDR3 totals 12 residues. The trim removed 5 bases at V and 10 bases at J, leaving 8 bases unmatched. CDR3 in amino acids: CASSRQGKEQYF. DNA of the CDR3: TGTGCCAGCAGTCGACAGGGCAAGGAACAGTACTTC.

This chain connects TRBV7-9 to TRBJ1-1, with a tentative D call TRBD1 (6 bases). Trimming removed 5 bases from V and 0 bases from J, with 16 bases in between. The CDR3 is made up of 16 amino acids. CDR1 and CDR2 (germline): SEHNR, FQNEAQ (reference sequence). The CDR3 nucleotides read TGTGCCAGCAGCCCACTCACCGGACAGTTGAACACTGAAGCTTTCTTT. Translating it yields CASSPLTGQLNTEAFF. The full variable domain, its missing parts supplied by reference TRBV7-9 and TRBJ1-1, is DTGVSQNPRHKITKRGQNVTFRCDPISEHNRLYWYRQTLGQGPEFLTYFQNEAQLEKSRLLSDRFSAERPKGSFSTLEIQRTEQGDSAMYLCASSPLTGQLNTEAFFGQGTRLTVV.

The chain couples TRBV7-2 to TRBJ2-3; D perhaps matches TRBD2 (6 bases). This CDR3 is built from 14 residues. The germline V and J ends were trimmed by 5 bases and 3 bases, with 12 bases remaining between them. CDR1 is SGHTA, CDR2 FQGNSA, per germline. CDR3 bases: TGTGCCAGCAGCCAGGGACTTACGACAGATACGCAGTATTTT. Residues: CASSQGLTTDTQYF.